Given below is one TCR beta chain in context. Its matching antigen is unknown. These data belong to a study of T-cell memory formation after mild COVID-19. The study, taken as a whole, reports: Among clones contracting day 15 to 85, CD4/CD8 was balanced, whereas later expanders leaned CD4+. Pre-infection memory held some responding clones, suggesting pre-existing cross-reactive T cells responded.

Using its own MiXCR run on the 5' RACE reads, TCRdb lists one record per CDR3 protein. The table has around 300,000 distinct CDR3 sequences, under 15% seen once. The V end was cut by 5 bases, the J end by 2 bases, with 8 bases between. The CDR3 loop spans 14 amino acids. Looked up from germline, CDR1 is SGHRS and CDR2 is YFSETQ. The sample consisted of PBMCs or a T cell subset sorted from them (not recorded which). This clonotype originated in a man younger than 35 who had mild COVID-19 (a few samples of this study predate the infection). Cell type and time point are not known. This rearrangement joins TRBV5-1 to TRBJ2-6, with a possible D match to TRBD2 (6 bases). The CDR3 DNA follows: TGCGCCAGCAGAACGGGGGCTGGGGCCAACGTCCTGACTTTC. It codes for CASRTGAGANVLTF.